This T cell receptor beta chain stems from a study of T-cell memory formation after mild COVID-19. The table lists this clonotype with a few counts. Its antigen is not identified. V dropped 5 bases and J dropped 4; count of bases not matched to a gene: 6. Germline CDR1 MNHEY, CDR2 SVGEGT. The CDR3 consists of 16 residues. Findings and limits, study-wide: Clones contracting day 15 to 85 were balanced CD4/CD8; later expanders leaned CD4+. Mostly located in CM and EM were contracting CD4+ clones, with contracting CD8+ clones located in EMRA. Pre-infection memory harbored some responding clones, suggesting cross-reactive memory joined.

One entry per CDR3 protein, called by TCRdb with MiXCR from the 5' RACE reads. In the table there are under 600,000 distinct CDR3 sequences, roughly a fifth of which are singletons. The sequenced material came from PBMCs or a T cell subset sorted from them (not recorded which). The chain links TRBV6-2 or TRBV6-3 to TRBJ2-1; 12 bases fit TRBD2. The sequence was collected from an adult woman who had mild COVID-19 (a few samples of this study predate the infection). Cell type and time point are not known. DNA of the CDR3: TGTGCCAGCAGTGAAGCCCTAGCGGGAGGGTACAATGAGCAGTTCTTC. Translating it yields CASSEALAGGYNEQFF.